Below, 13 T cell receptor beta chains from the same sample are listed, as sequenced in a study of cytomegalovirus exposure and HLA in healthy donors. Amplification used 60 Vbeta primers and 13 Jbeta primers. TCRdb's copy holds only in-frame clones and misses some; the assay was immunoSEQ multiplex PCR. The sample includes 120,000 to 150,000 clones, 82% of them seen just once. The sample comprised PBMCs. The source of these receptors is a woman between 35 and 50 years old in good health and CMV-seronegative.

Regarding this clone: At one end, the junction sequence differs from germline, possibly due to a read error. The rearrangement links TRBV9 to TRBJ2-7; 8 nucleotides align to TRBD2. Germline V gene lookup returns CDR1 SGDLS and CDR2 YYNGEE. The CDR3 loop spans 16 amino acids. CDR3 protein: CASSHPAGAFSYEQYF. CDR3 DNA sequence: TGTGCCAGCAGCCATCCAGCGGGAGCATTCTCCTATGAGCAGTACTTC.

The chain is built from TRBV9 and TRBJ1-3, with TRBD1 matching over 8 bases. The CDR3 is 21 residues long. Unmatched junction bases numbered 18, after V lost 1 base and J lost 0 bases. In germline, CDR1 is SGDLS, CDR2 YYNGEE. The CDR3 loop reads CASSVSPGTGNYLISGNTIYF. CDR3 nucleotide sequence: TGTGCCAGCAGCGTATCCCCCGGGACAGGCAATTACCTAATCTCTGGAAACACCATATATTTT.

This chain connects TRBV10-3 to TRBJ2-1; D possibly corresponds to TRBD1 (6 bases). The germline V gene encodes CDR1 ENHRY and CDR2 SYGVKD. V lost 6 bases, J lost 4 bases, and 16 bases lay in between. CDR3 length: 15 residues. The DNA for the CDR3 is TGTGCCATCAGCCCCCGGAACGGGACATACAATGAGCAGTTCTTC. Protein: CAISPRNGTYNEQFF.

Of note for this clone: This same CDR3 is encoded by further DNA sequences in the sample. The gene calls are TRBV19 and TRBJ1-3; D is ambiguous. CDR1 is LNHDA, CDR2 SQIVND, per germline (reference sequence). Trimming shortened V by 6 bases and J by 3 bases, and 9 bases separated the two germline ends. The CDR3 is 13 amino acids. CDR3 in DNA: TGTGCCAGTAGCCCAAGCTTTGGAAACACCATATATTTT. It is translated as CASSPSFGNTIYF.

The rearrangement links TRBV6-4 to TRBJ1-4; 7 nucleotides line up with TRBD1. The V and J ends lost 4 bases and 8 bases, in that order; junction bases with no gene match: 4. In germline, CDR1 is MRHNA, CDR2 SNTAGT. The CDR3 has 13 residues. CDR3 in amino acids: CASSARTGEKLFF. CDR3 nucleotide sequence: TGTGCCAGCAGTGCTCGGACAGGCGAAAAACTGTTTTTT.

The CDR3 sequence is CASSVSGSSYEQYF. The CDR3 nucleotides are TGTGCCAGCAGTGTCAGCGGGAGCTCCTACGAGCAGTACTTC. This chain uses TRBV28 with TRBJ2-7; 8 nucleotides align to TRBD2. V trimming: 5 bases; J trimming: 0 bases; junction bases outside the gene matches: 3. Germline loops: CDR1 MDHEN, CDR2 SYDVKM. This CDR3 is built from 14 residues.

The genes are TRBV27 and TRBJ2-1; the match to TRBD2 covers 8 bases. Trimming cost V 0 bases and J 4 bases; bases outside gene matches: 2. The CDR3 loop spans 15 amino acids. Germline lookup yields CDR1 MNHEY and CDR2 SMNVEV (reference sequence). Here the CDR3 reads CASSLSASGYNEQFF. The CDR3 DNA follows: TGTGCCAGCAGTTTATCGGCTAGCGGGTACAATGAGCAGTTCTTC.

The genes are TRBV28 and TRBJ2-7; 10 bases line up with TRBD2. The CDR3 runs to 16 residues. Trimming removed 10 bases from V and 2 bases from J; junction bases left unmatched: 14. Germline lookup yields CDR1 MDHEN and CDR2 SYDVKM. Here the CDR3 reads CATLGLAATLTYEQYF. DNA of the CDR3: TGTGCCACCCTCGGACTAGCGGCAACCCTTACCTACGAGCAGTACTTC. The entire variable domain, with the rest obtained from reference TRBV28 and TRBJ2-7, is as follows: DVKVTQSSRYLVKRTGEKVFLECVQDMDHENMFWYRQDPGLGLRLIYFSYDVKMKEKGDIPEGYSVSREKKERFSLILESASTNQTSMYLCATLGLAATLTYEQYFGPGTRLTVT.

This clone was picked up a small number of times. The chain is built from TRBV19 and TRBJ2-6, with 7 positions matching TRBD1. Losses at the gene ends were 7 bases for V and 4 bases for J; bases not matched to a gene: 10. The CDR3 loop spans 16 amino acids. Germline V gene sequence: CDR1 LNHDA, CDR2 SQIVND (reference sequence). The CDR3 DNA reads as TGTGCCAGTAACCCCAACGACAGGGCCGGGGCCAACGTCCTGACTTTC. It yields the protein CASNPNDRAGANVLTF.

The chain links TRBV15 to TRBJ1-5; D might be TRBD1 (6 bases). V gave up 1 base and J gave up 1 base, with 8 bases separating them. This CDR3 has 15 residues. Looked up from germline, CDR1 is LNHNV and CDR2 is YYDKDF (reference sequence). The CDR3 loop reads CATSRAGVSNQPQHF. The CDR3, as DNA: TGTGCCACCAGCAGAGCAGGGGTCAGCAATCAGCCCCAGCATTTT.

The chain recombines TRBV9 with TRBJ2-5; 9 bases are a match to TRBD1. CDR1 is SGDLS, CDR2 YYNGEE, per germline. J gave up 5 bases and V 4 bases, and 6 bases lay outside the gene matches. The CDR3 contains 14 residues. The chain's CDR3 is CASSRTGGAETQYF. For the CDR3, the DNA is TGTGCCAGCAGCCGAACAGGGGGCGCGGAGACCCAGTACTTC.

The chain couples TRBV7-9 to TRBJ1-4; 9 bases line up with TRBD1. In germline, CDR1 is SEHNR, CDR2 FQNEAQ (reference sequence). The J segment lost 5 bases and the V segment lost 1 base, leaving 5 bases of the junction unmatched. This CDR3 region has 16 residues. The CDR3 region is CASSLGGGTGNEKLFF. In nucleotides, the CDR3 is TGTGCCAGCAGCTTAGGGGGAGGGACAGGGAATGAAAAACTGTTTTTT. The full variable domain, with the rest looked up from reference TRBV7-9 and TRBJ1-4, is DTGVSQNPRHKITKRGQNVTFRCDPISEHNRLYWYRQTLGQGPEFLTYFQNEAQLEKSRLLSDRFSAERPKGSFSTLEIQRTEQGDSAMYLCASSLGGGTGNEKLFFGSGTQLSVL.

The chain has TRBV7-2 and TRBJ2-7; 7 bases map to TRBD1. Looked up from germline, CDR1 is SGHTA and CDR2 is FQGNSA. With 6 bases clipped from V and 4 bases from J, the junction kept 12 bases outside the gene matches. The CDR3 spans 15 residues. This CDR3 is CASSPRQGEIYEQYF. CDR3 coding DNA: TGTGCCAGCAGTCCTAGACAGGGCGAAATTTACGAGCAGTACTTC.